This T cell receptor beta chain emerged from a study of cytomegalovirus exposure and HLA in healthy donors. Study-wide points: Roughly even sequencing depth across donors was the assumption behind the presence/absence analyses.

Remarks on this clone: Its antigen is currently unknown.

The PCR employed 60 Vbeta primers together with 13 Jbeta primers. Produced via immunoSEQ multiplex PCR; TCRdb's table is partial and in-frame only. The table records 150,000 to 200,000 clones, roughly 85% of them present only once. Germline V gene sequence: CDR1 SEHNR, CDR2 FQNEAQ (reference sequence). This CDR3 region has 19 residues. Trimming took 2 bases from V and 2 from J; bases not matched to a gene: 15. This chain uses TRBV7-9 with TRBJ1-3; 7 nucleotides match TRBD1. The sequence was collected from a woman in her forties or fifties in good health and CMV-seronegative. Material: PBMCs. The CDR3 nucleotides are TGTGCCAGCAGCTTATTCGGGACAGCCGAGGGGACCGCTGGAAACACCATATATTTT. Translation gives CASSLFGTAEGTAGNTIYF.